Shown below are 13 T cell receptor beta chains from a single sample sequenced in a study of coeliac disease. Profiled with immunoSEQ multiplex PCR; TCRdb holds only in-frame clones, not every one. Among about 2,400 clones listed, roughly two thirds were seen once. The source material was intraepithelial lymphocytes from the gut. These receptors were taken from a woman in her 70s with celiac disease on a gluten-free diet.

The V and J genes are TRBV20-1 and TRBJ2-3; D gene ambiguous. Trimming shortened V by 4 bases and J by 7 bases, and 6 bases separated the two germline ends. CDR3 length: 10 residues. In germline, CDR1 is DFQATT, CDR2 SNEGSKA (reference sequence). CDR3 coding DNA: TGCAGTGCTAAAGACTATACGCAGTATTTT. It codes for CSAKDYTQYF.

This clone showed up just once. The genes are TRBV27 and TRBJ1-1; tentatively, D is TRBD1 (6 bases). The V end was cut by 3 bases, the J end by 5 bases, with 10 bases between. This CDR3 is 13 amino acids long. The germline gives CDR1 MNHEY, CDR2 SMNVEV (reference sequence). CDR3 sequence (DNA): TGTGCCAGCAGTTTTGACAGGAGGACTGAAGCTTTCTTT. It specifies CASSFDRRTEAFF.

The genes are TRBV29-1 and TRBJ2-3; D unresolved. The germline gives CDR1 SQVTM, CDR2 ANQGSEA. The ends were cut back, 3 bases at V and 0 bases at J, with 10 bases in the middle. The CDR3 loop spans 14 amino acids. The CDR3 here is CSVDSGFSTDTQYF. Written as DNA, the CDR3 is TGCAGCGTTGATTCGGGTTTTAGCACAGATACGCAGTATTTT.

This chain links TRBV7-9 with TRBJ1-6; D ambiguous. The V end lost 1 base, the J end lost 6 bases, and 7 bases lay between the germline ends. The CDR3 contains 14 residues. Looked up from germline, CDR1 is SEHNR and CDR2 is FQNEAQ (reference sequence). The CDR3 DNA is TGTGCCAGCAGCTTAGATGGGAGTAATTCACCCCTCCACTTT. Its protein is CASSLDGSNSPLHF.

In this sample, this clone turned up a few times. The chain uses TRBV14 and TRBJ1-2; D remains ambiguous. Germline V lookup: CDR1 SGHDN, CDR2 FVKESK. CDR3 length: 14 residues. V dropped 1 base and J dropped 1 base, with 7 bases sitting between them. The CDR3 loop reads CASSQGIVNYGYTF. As DNA, the CDR3 is TGTGCCAGCAGCCAAGGAATAGTTAACTATGGCTACACCTTC.

The rearrangement links TRBV4-1 to TRBJ2-5, with D maybe TRBD2 (5 bases). The CDR3 has 15 amino acids. The V end lost 0 bases, the J end lost 6 bases, and 14 bases lay between the germline ends. Germline assignment: CDR1 MGHRA and CDR2 YSYEKL. CDR3 residues: CASSQDGRLAQTQYF. The CDR3 DNA follows: TGCGCCAGCAGCCAAGATGGGAGATTGGCGCAGACCCAGTACTTC.

DNA of the CDR3: TGTGCCAGCAGCCAAGAAAAGCTTAGGCAGTACTTC. It codes for CASSQEKLRQYF. The gene calls are TRBV14 and TRBJ2-7; unclear D gene. The CDR3 is 12 amino acids. V was trimmed by 0 bases and J by 9 bases, leaving 9 bases between them. From germline, CDR1 is SGHDN and CDR2 FVKESK.

This clone came up a few times. An end of the junction differs from the germline gene, which may be a read error. The J gene is TRBJ1-2, the V gene TRBV28; a weak D match, TRBD1 (6 bases). The length of the CDR3 is 12 residues. Germline V gives CDR1 MDHEN, CDR2 SYDVKM. In DNA, the CDR3 is TGTGCCAGCCGTTTGATGGGGGCCCCTTGCACCTTC. It specifies CASRLMGAPCTF.

This chain joins TRBV11-2 and TRBJ2-5; TRBD1 agrees at 8 bases. With 1 base clipped from V and 2 bases from J, the junction kept 9 bases outside the gene matches. CDR3 length: 17 residues. Looked up from germline, CDR1 is SGHAT and CDR2 is FQNNGV. CDR3 coding DNA: TGTGCCAGCAGCTTAGGGGACAGGTGGGGTGGACAAGAGACCCAGTACTTC. Protein sequence: CASSLGDRWGGQETQYF.

This chain joins TRBV6-1 and TRBJ1-4; D is unresolved. Germline CDR1 reads MNHNS; CDR2 reads SASEGT. V shed 3 bases and J shed 0 bases, with 17 bases lying between them. This CDR3 comprises 18 residues. The chain's CDR3 is CASSDGRTFRATNEKLFF. CDR3 bases: TGTGCCAGCAGTGATGGTCGGACTTTTAGGGCAACTAATGAAAAACTGTTTTTT.

V and J are TRBV10-2 and TRBJ1-2, with D perhaps matching TRBD1 (5 bases). Germline CDR1 and CDR2: WSHSY and SAAADI. CDR3 length: 13 amino acids. Trimming stripped 4 bases from V and 8 bases from J, with 14 bases between. CDR3 coding DNA: TGCGCCAGCAGTGCCGACAGTCTTGGGGGCTACACCTTC. Protein sequence: CASSADSLGGYTF.

This clone was seen a handful of times. The chain joins TRBV7-9 to TRBJ1-6; TRBD1 might be the D (6 bases). Germline V CDR1 and CDR2: SEHNR, FQNEAQ (reference sequence). CDR3 size: 15 residues. Trimming removed 0 bases at V and 6 bases at J, with 9 bases between. The CDR3 loop reads CASSLADRTNSPLHF. CDR3 DNA: TGTGCCAGCAGCTTAGCGGACAGAACTAATTCACCCCTCCACTTT.

In this sample, this clone is large. The chain joins TRBV27 to TRBJ2-5; TRBD1 matches at 8 bases. The germline V gene has CDR1 MNHEY and CDR2 SMNVEV (reference sequence). The CDR3 runs 14 residues. J lost 4 bases, V lost 3 bases, and 4 bases had no gene match. CDR3 region: CASSFRTGRETQYF. DNA of the CDR3: TGTGCCAGCAGTTTCCGGACAGGGAGAGAGACCCAGTACTTC.